Sequencing of this T cell receptor (beta chain) was carried out in a study of cytomegalovirus exposure and HLA in healthy donors. Germline CDR1 reads MDHEN; CDR2 reads SYDVKM. The V gene end was trimmed by 5 bases and the J gene end by 4 bases; junction bases not matched to a gene: 5. The CDR3 loop spans 13 amino acids. Use of 60 Vbeta and 13 Jbeta primers characterized the PCR. Using immunoSEQ multiplex PCR, the repertoire was profiled, and TCRdb retains in-frame clones only, with some absent. The sample consists of 100,000 or so clones, 13% to 15% of them appearing once. The chain couples TRBV28 to TRBJ2-7; 7 bases map to TRBD1. The receptor comes from a female donor in good health and CMV-seronegative. Input material: PBMCs. The CDR3 reads CASSRGQLYEQYF. Written as DNA, the CDR3 is TGTGCCAGCAGTCGGGGACAGCTATACGAGCAGTACTTC.